The 26 T cell receptor beta chains below all came from one sample that was sequenced in a study of blood T cell repertoires in COVID-19. Data came from immunoSEQ multiplex PCR; TCRdb stores just in-frame clones and leaves some out. The sample holds about 73,000 clones; approximately 83% are singletons and the top ten take 2.5% to 3%. The specimen was peripheral blood. These receptors all stem from a man at least 80 years old with active or convalescent COVID-19.

This chain joins TRBV30 and TRBJ1-3; D possibly corresponds to TRBD1 (5 bases). This CDR3 spans 13 amino acids. Trimming took off 3 bases at V and 3 bases at J, with 9 bases between the two ends. Germline assignment: CDR1 GTSNPN and CDR2 SVGIG (reference sequence). CDR3 amino acids: CAWSPDSGNTIYF. The CDR3 coding sequence is TGTGCCTGGAGCCCCGACAGTGGAAACACCATATATTTT.

The genes are TRBV5-1 and TRBJ1-1, with D unresolved. The CDR3 contains 15 residues. V was trimmed by 4 bases and J by 1 base, leaving 14 bases between them. Germline V gene lookup returns CDR1 SGHRS and CDR2 YFSETQ. CDR3 DNA sequence: TGCGCCAGCAGCCGTGAGTCGTCCGGGAACACTGAAGCTTTCTTT. Translating it yields CASSRESSGNTEAFF.

The chain's CDR3 is CASSAGWGEGYTF. The CDR3 region has the DNA TGTGCCAGCAGTGCCGGTTGGGGGGAAGGCTACACCTTC. The chain links TRBV27 to TRBJ1-2; D might be TRBD1 (5 bases). With 5 bases removed from V and 8 bases from J, the gap between germline ends came to 15 bases. The CDR3 runs 13 residues. Germline V gives CDR1 MNHEY, CDR2 SMNVEV (reference sequence).

The chain carries TRBV5-1 and TRBJ1-1, with D tentatively TRBD1 (5 bases). V dropped 2 bases and J dropped 8 bases, with 19 bases sitting between them. There are 15 residues in the CDR3. The germline V gene encodes CDR1 SGHRS and CDR2 YFSETQ. The CDR3: CASSFGDPLRGEAFF. CDR3 DNA: TGCGCCAGCAGCTTTGGGGATCCACTACGGGGGGAAGCTTTCTTT.

In its sample, this clone was seen a few times. The rearrangement joins TRBV6-5 to TRBJ2-7; D is possibly TRBD2 (6 bases). The CDR3 sequence is 14 residues long. Germline values: CDR1 MNHEY, CDR2 SVGAGI. V shed 2 bases and J shed 3 bases, with 11 bases lying between them. In DNA, the CDR3 is TGTGCCAGCAGTTACACCACCGGGAGCTACGAGCAGTACTTC. Its translation is CASSYTTGSYEQYF.

This clone was seen a handful of times. The V call is TRBV3-1 (or the pseudogene TRBV3-2), the J call TRBJ2-3, with 11 bases identical to TRBD2. From germline, CDR1 is LGHDT and CDR2 YNNKEL (reference sequence). The V gene end was trimmed by 4 bases and the J gene end by 2 bases; junction bases not matched to a gene: 11. This CDR3 has 18 residues. CDR3 sequence: CASSPGSVAGGITDTQYF. Here the CDR3 DNA reads TGTGCCAGCAGCCCCGGTTCTGTAGCGGGAGGGATCACAGATACGCAGTATTTT.

The rearrangement uses TRBV19 and TRBJ1-5; the D gene is possibly TRBD1 (5 bases). The CDR3 totals 14 residues. Per germline, CDR1 LNHDA and CDR2 SQIVND (reference sequence). With 7 bases removed from V and 2 bases from J, the gap between germline ends came to 12 bases. CDR3 region: CASNAGVGNQPQHF. The CDR3 DNA sequence: TGTGCCAGTAACGCGGGGGTGGGCAATCAGCCCCAGCATTTT.

The V call is TRBV27, the J call TRBJ2-7; 7 bases map to TRBD2. Germline CDR1 reads MNHEY; CDR2 reads SMNVEV (reference sequence). The CDR3 is 17 amino acids. The ends lost 7 bases at V and 7 bases at J; junction bases unmatched: 22. CDR3 DNA sequence: TGTGCCAGCAAGTTCTTATATGGCGGGGGTCACCGGGGGGAGCAGTACTTC. Its translation is CASKFLYGGGHRGEQYF.

V and J are TRBV10-3 and TRBJ2-1; the match to TRBD1 covers 9 bases. This CDR3 spans 15 amino acids. Germline CDR1 and CDR2: ENHRY and SYGVKD. V dropped 3 bases and J dropped 8; count of bases not matched to a gene: 8. CDR3 nucleotide sequence: TGTGCCATCAGTGAAGGGGGGGGACAGGGCCATGAGCAGTTCTTC. Amino acids: CAISEGGGQGHEQFF.

This chain connects TRBV7-9 to TRBJ1-4; TRBD1 aligns across 7 bases. CDR3 length: 15 amino acids. The germline CDR1 and CDR2 sequences are SEHNR and FQNEAQ (reference sequence). The V and J ends lost 5 bases and 0 bases, in that order; junction bases with no gene match: 3. CDR3 protein: CASSRDRPTNEKLFF. The CDR3 DNA sequence: TGTGCCAGCAGCCGGGACAGACCAACTAATGAAAAACTGTTTTTT. The whole variable domain, remainder taken from reference TRBV7-9 and TRBJ1-4, is DTGVSQNPRHKITKRGQNVTFRCDPISEHNRLYWYRQTLGQGPEFLTYFQNEAQLEKSRLLSDRFSAERPKGSFSTLEIQRTEQGDSAMYLCASSRDRPTNEKLFFGSGTQLSVL.

V and J are TRBV3-1 (or the pseudogene TRBV3-2) and TRBJ2-1, with 11 bases matching TRBD2. The CDR3 loop spans 17 amino acids. Germline assignment: CDR1 LGHDT and CDR2 YNNKEL (reference sequence). V gave up 4 bases and J gave up 5 bases; unmatched junction bases: 10. The CDR3 sequence: CASSPPRSSGRDNEQFF. As DNA, the CDR3 is TGTGCCAGCAGCCCGCCCCGGAGTAGCGGGAGGGACAATGAGCAGTTCTTC.

The chain is built from TRBV30 and TRBJ1-1, with 9 bases identical to TRBD1. CDR3 size: 13 residues. Germline lookup yields CDR1 GTSNPN and CDR2 SVGIG (reference sequence). The V segment lost 2 bases and the J segment 6 bases; nucleotides outside the gene matches: 4. CDR3 nucleotides: TGTGCCTGGAGTCCAACAGGGGGCGCTGAAGCTTTCTTT. This translates into CAWSPTGGAEAFF. The entire variable domain, with the rest obtained from reference TRBV30 and TRBJ1-1, is as follows: SQTIHQWPATLVQPVGSPLSLECTVEGTSNPNLYWYRQAAGRGLQLLFYSVGIGQISSEVPQNLSASRPQDRQFILSSKKLLLSDSGFYLCAWSPTGGAEAFFGQGTRLTVV.

The chain carries TRBV5-4 and TRBJ1-6, with TRBD1 matching over 8 bases. V trimming: 5 bases; J trimming: 9 bases; junction bases outside the gene matches: 10. This CDR3 spans 15 amino acids. The germline V gene encodes CDR1 SGHNT and CDR2 YYREEE (reference sequence). Here the CDR3 reads CASRNTGTGFSPLHF. The CDR3 DNA is TGTGCCAGCAGGAATACCGGGACAGGATTTTCACCCCTCCACTTT.

The chain uses TRBV6-6 and TRBJ1-6; 9 bases agree with TRBD1. This CDR3 contains 14 residues. Germline CDR1 is MNHNY and CDR2 is SVGAGI (reference sequence). J lost 7 bases, V lost 7 bases, and 5 bases had no gene match. CDR3 loop: CASNWDRVNSPLHF. CDR3 coding DNA: TGTGCCAGCAATTGGGACAGGGTCAATTCACCCCTCCACTTT.

This sequence joins TRBV5-1 and TRBJ2-3; D remains unclear. Trimming shortened V by 5 bases and J by 0 bases, and 10 bases separated the two germline ends. The CDR3 is 14 residues long. Germline loops: CDR1 SGHRS, CDR2 YFSETQ. CDR3: CASRKTLSTDTQYF. The CDR3, as DNA: TGCGCCAGCAGGAAGACACTTAGCACAGATACGCAGTATTTT.

J is TRBJ2-7 and V is TRBV30, with 11 bases that match TRBD1. V dropped 0 bases and J dropped 4; count of bases not matched to a gene: 5. Germline lookup yields CDR1 GTSNPN and CDR2 SVGIG (reference sequence). The length of the CDR3 is 15 residues. In DNA form, the CDR3 reads TGTGCCTGGAGTGTTCCGGACAGGGGGCGGTACGAGCAGTACTTC. It codes for CAWSVPDRGRYEQYF.

This rearrangement joins TRBV3-1 (or the pseudogene TRBV3-2) to TRBJ2-5; D is unclear. This CDR3 comprises 14 residues. V lost 3 bases to trimming and J lost 3 bases, with 11 bases between them. Germline V lookup: CDR1 LGHDT, CDR2 YNNKEL (reference sequence). The CDR3 reads CASSQILDKETQYF. As DNA, the CDR3 is TGTGCCAGCAGCCAGATCCTCGACAAAGAGACCCAGTACTTC.

The V call is TRBV30, the J call TRBJ2-5, with D possibly TRBD2 on 5 matching bases. V was pared by 1 base and J by 5 bases, with 17 bases between. This CDR3 is 15 amino acids long. Germline CDR1 GTSNPN, CDR2 SVGIG (reference sequence). CDR3 region: CAWSGTYSIGETQYF. The CDR3 DNA follows: TGTGCCTGGAGTGGGACTTACTCTATTGGGGAGACCCAGTACTTC.

This rearrangement joins TRBV13 to TRBJ2-1; 11 positions agree with TRBD2. The CDR3 spans 17 residues. Germline lookup yields CDR1 PRHDT and CDR2 FYEKMQ (reference sequence). With V trimmed by 0 bases and J by 7 bases, 8 bases remained unmatched. CDR3 sequence reads: CASSLGTGTSGSNEQFF. The CDR3 region has the DNA TGTGCCAGCAGCTTAGGGACAGGGACTAGCGGATCGAATGAGCAGTTCTTC.

The V call is TRBV10-1, the J call TRBJ2-5; 7 positions match TRBD1. V was clipped by 4 bases and J by 5 bases; unmatched bases: 19. Germline V gene data show CDR1 as WNHNN and CDR2 as SYGVQD (reference sequence). CDR3 length: 18 amino acids. The CDR3, as DNA: TGCGCCAGCAGTGTCAACGCAGACAAGAGGACAGGTTTGGAGACCCAGTACTTC. Translating it yields CASSVNADKRTGLETQYF.

This chain connects TRBV18 to TRBJ2-6, with 8 bases matching TRBD1. Germline V gene data show CDR1 as KGHSH and CDR2 as LQKENI. Trimming cost V 3 bases and J 4 bases; bases outside gene matches: 5. The length of the CDR3 is 16 residues. The CDR3 reads CASSPTGDAGANVLTF. The CDR3 coding sequence is TGTGCCAGCTCACCGACAGGGGATGCGGGGGCCAACGTCCTGACTTTC.

CDR3 protein: CASSLGQYTDTQYF. DNA for the CDR3: TGTGCCAGCAGCTTGGGACAGTACACAGATACGCAGTATTTT. The chain employs TRBV7-2 and TRBJ2-3; 7 bases map to TRBD1. This CDR3 region has 14 residues. Germline V gene lookup returns CDR1 SGHTA and CDR2 FQGNSA. The V segment lost 3 bases and the J segment 2 bases; nucleotides outside the gene matches: 2.

J is TRBJ2-1 and V is TRBV5-8; 8 bases are shared with TRBD2. Germline CDR1 is SGHTS and CDR2 is YDEGEE. J was trimmed by 7 bases and V by 4 bases; bases with no gene match: 13. The CDR3 is 16 residues long. The CDR3 protein is CASSPLGAGAGNEQFF. The DNA for the CDR3 is TGTGCCAGCAGCCCTCTCGGAGCGGGAGCGGGGAATGAGCAGTTCTTC. The full variable domain, completed using reference TRBV5-8 and TRBJ2-1, is EAGVTQSPTHLIKTRGQQATLRCSPISGHTSVYWYQQALGLGLQFLLWYDEGEERNRGNFPPRFSGRQFPNYSSELNVNALELEDSALYLCASSPLGAGAGNEQFFGPGTRLTVL.

The chain carries TRBV7-2 and TRBJ2-1, with 7 bases lining up with TRBD2. The CDR3 extends over 15 amino acids. V was clipped by 1 base and J by 8 bases; unmatched bases: 8. In germline, CDR1 is SGHTA, CDR2 FQGNSA. The CDR3 DNA follows: TGTGCCAGCAGCTTAGGGGTAGCGGGTTACGATGAGCAGTTCTTC. Translated, it gives CASSLGVAGYDEQFF.

The J gene is TRBJ2-5, the V gene TRBV5-8; maybe TRBD2 (5 bases). Per germline, CDR1 SGHTS and CDR2 YDEGEE. The V end was cut by 1 base, the J end by 4 bases, with 8 bases between. The CDR3 extends over 13 amino acids. Here the CDR3 DNA reads TGTGCCAGCAGCTTGTATGGGAGAGAGACCCAGTACTTC. This encodes CASSLYGRETQYF.

The CDR3 region has the DNA TGTGCCAGCAGGGGGACAGGGGGCTTTTACGAGCAGTACTTC. Protein: CASRGTGGFYEQYF. The chain links TRBV6-5 to TRBJ2-7, with 12 bases that match TRBD1. The CDR3 extends over 14 amino acids. The germline CDR1 and CDR2 sequences are MNHEY and SVGAGI. With V trimmed by 6 bases and J by 4 bases, 4 bases remained unmatched.